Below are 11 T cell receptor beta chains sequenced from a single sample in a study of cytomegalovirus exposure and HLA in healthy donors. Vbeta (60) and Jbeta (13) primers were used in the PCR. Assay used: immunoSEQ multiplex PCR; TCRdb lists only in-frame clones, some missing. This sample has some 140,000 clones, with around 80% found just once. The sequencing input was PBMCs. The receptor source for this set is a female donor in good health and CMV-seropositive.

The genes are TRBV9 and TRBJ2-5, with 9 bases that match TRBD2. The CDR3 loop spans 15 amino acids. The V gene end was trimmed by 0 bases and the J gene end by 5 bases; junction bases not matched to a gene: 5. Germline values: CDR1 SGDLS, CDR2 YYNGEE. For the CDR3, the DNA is TGTGCCAGCAGCGTAGAAAGCGGGAGGTGGGAGACCCAGTACTTC. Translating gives CASSVESGRWETQYF.

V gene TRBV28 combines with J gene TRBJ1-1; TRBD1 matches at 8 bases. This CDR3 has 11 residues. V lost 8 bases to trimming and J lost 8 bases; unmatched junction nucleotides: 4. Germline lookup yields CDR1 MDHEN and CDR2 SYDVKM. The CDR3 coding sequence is TGTGCCAGCGGATACAGGGGGGAAGCTTTCTTT. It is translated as CASGYRGEAFF.

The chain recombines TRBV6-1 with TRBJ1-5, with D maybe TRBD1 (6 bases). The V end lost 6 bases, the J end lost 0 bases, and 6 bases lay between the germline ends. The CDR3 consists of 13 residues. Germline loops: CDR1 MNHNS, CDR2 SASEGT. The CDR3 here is CASRDSSNQPQHF. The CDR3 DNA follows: TGTGCCAGCAGGGACAGTAGCAATCAGCCCCAGCATTTT.

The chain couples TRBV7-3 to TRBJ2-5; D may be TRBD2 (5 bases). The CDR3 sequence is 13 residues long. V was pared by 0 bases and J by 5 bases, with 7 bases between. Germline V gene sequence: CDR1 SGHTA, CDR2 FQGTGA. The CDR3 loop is CASSLTRRETQYF. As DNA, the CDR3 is TGTGCCAGCAGCTTAACCAGGAGGGAGACCCAGTACTTC.

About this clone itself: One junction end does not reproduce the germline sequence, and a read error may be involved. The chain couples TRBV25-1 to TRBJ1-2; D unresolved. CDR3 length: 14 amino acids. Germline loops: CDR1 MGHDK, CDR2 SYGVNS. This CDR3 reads CASSETTRSYGYPF. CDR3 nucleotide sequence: TGTGCCAGCAGTGAGACGACGAGGAGCTATGGCTACCCCTTC.

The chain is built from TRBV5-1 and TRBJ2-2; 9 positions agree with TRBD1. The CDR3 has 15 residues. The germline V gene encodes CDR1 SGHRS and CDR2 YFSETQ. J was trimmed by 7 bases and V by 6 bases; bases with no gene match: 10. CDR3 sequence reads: CASKRQGEINGELFF. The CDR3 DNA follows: TGCGCCAGCAAGCGACAGGGGGAAATTAACGGGGAGCTGTTTTTT.

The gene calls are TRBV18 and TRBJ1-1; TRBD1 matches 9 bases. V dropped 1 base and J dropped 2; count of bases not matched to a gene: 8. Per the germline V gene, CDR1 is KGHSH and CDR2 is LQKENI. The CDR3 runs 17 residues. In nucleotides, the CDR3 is TGTGCCAGCTCACCACGGGACAGGGCTTGGGGAAACACTGAAGCTTTCTTT. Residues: CASSPRDRAWGNTEAFF.

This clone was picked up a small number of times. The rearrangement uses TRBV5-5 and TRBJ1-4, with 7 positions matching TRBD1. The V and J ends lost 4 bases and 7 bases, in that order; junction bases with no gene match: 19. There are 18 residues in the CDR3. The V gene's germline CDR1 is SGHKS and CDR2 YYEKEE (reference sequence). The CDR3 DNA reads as TGTGCCAGCAGCCCCGGGAGGGGGCTAGAGTCGAGTAGTGAAAAACTGTTTTTT. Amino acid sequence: CASSPGRGLESSSEKLFF.

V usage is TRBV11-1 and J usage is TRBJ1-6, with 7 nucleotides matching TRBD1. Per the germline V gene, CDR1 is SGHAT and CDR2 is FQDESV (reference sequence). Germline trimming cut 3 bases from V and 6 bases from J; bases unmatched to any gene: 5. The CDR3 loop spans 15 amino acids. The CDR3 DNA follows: TGTGCCAGCAGCTTGACAGGGCCCACTAATTCACCCCTCCACTTT. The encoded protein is CASSLTGPTNSPLHF. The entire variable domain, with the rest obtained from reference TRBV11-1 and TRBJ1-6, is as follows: EAEVAQSPRYKITEKSQAVAFWCDPISGHATLYWYRQILGQGPELLVQFQDESVVDDSQLPKDRFSAERLKGVDSTLKIQPAELGDSAMYLCASSLTGPTNSPLHFGNGTRLTVT.

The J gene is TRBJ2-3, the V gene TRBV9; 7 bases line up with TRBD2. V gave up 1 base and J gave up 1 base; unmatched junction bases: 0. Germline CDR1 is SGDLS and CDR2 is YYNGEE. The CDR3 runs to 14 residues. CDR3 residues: CASSVLAGTDTQYF. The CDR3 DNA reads TGTGCCAGCAGCGTACTAGCGGGCACAGATACGCAGTATTTT.

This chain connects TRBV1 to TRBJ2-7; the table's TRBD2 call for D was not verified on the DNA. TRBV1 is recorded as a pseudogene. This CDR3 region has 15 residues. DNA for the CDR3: TGCACCAGCAGCCAACCTATGGGGGGGAAACTCGAGCAGTACTTC. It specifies CTSSQPMGGKLEQYF.